Shown below are 19 T cell receptor beta chains from a single sample sequenced in a study of radiotherapy plus CTLA-4 blockade in lung cancer. Only in-frame clones appear in the TCRdb table, and some are missing; sequencing was by immunoSEQ multiplex PCR. Of about 95,000 clones detected, 83% appear once; the ten largest clones hold around 0.8%. The specimen comprised peripheral blood, sampled from a patient treated with radiotherapy plus ipilimumab. The receptors here all came from a human donor with non-small cell lung cancer who had stable disease on radiotherapy plus ipilimumab.

This clone showed up just once. The CDR3 protein is CASSLAGGSNQPQHF. CDR3 coding DNA: TGTGCCAGCAGCTTAGCAGGGGGGAGCAATCAGCCCCAGCATTTT. The rearrangement joins TRBV7-2 to TRBJ1-5; weak D call: TRBD1 (6 bases). The CDR3 length is 15 residues. The germline V gene encodes CDR1 SGHTA and CDR2 FQGNSA. V gave up 0 bases and J gave up 1 base, with 7 bases separating them.

J is TRBJ1-1 and V is TRBV10-2; D possibly corresponds to TRBD1 (5 bases). The V end lost 6 bases, the J end lost 1 base, and 12 bases lay between the germline ends. The CDR3 sequence is 14 residues long. The germline V gene encodes CDR1 WSHSY and CDR2 SAAADI. The CDR3 sequence: CASRAGTGNTEAFF. CDR3 coding DNA: TGCGCCAGCAGGGCAGGGACGGGGAACACTGAAGCTTTCTTT.

As concerns this clone: Other DNA sequences from this sample encode an identical CDR3 as well. The chain recombines TRBV7-6 with TRBJ1-1, with D hard to call. The V gene's germline CDR1 is SGHVS and CDR2 FNYEAQ. The CDR3 runs to 13 residues. Deletions cut 5 bases from V and 0 bases from J, with 7 bases between. The CDR3 DNA follows: TGTGCCAGCAGCGCGGACCTGAACACTGAAGCTTTCTTT. Residues: CASSADLNTEAFF.

This clone was detected a few times. The V call is TRBV28, the J call TRBJ1-2; TRBD1 agrees at 8 bases. The CDR3 length is 15 residues. V dropped 5 bases and J dropped 3; count of bases not matched to a gene: 8. CDR1 is MDHEN, CDR2 SYDVKM, per germline. CDR3 nucleotides: TGTGCCAGCAGTCTATTGGACAGGGACGACTATGGCTACACCTTC. Amino acid sequence: CASSLLDRDDYGYTF.

This clone occurred a few times. This chain connects TRBV5-8 to TRBJ2-3; D is unclear. V was pared by 4 bases and J by 5 bases, with 8 bases between. The CDR3 runs to 12 residues. Germline CDR1 reads SGHTS; CDR2 reads YDEGEE. This CDR3 reads CASSPQEDTQYF. CDR3 DNA: TGTGCCAGCAGCCCCCAAGAAGATACGCAGTATTTT.

The count of this clone is one. This rearrangement joins TRBV7-9 to TRBJ2-4; 11 nucleotides match TRBD1. V was pared by 3 bases and J by 7 bases, with 2 bases of the junction left unmatched. The germline CDR1 and CDR2 sequences are SEHNR and FQNEAQ (reference sequence). The CDR3 covers 14 residues. The chain's CDR3 is CASSFRDRGNIQYF. CDR3 DNA sequence: TGTGCCAGCAGCTTTCGGGACAGGGGGAACATTCAGTACTTC. The variable domain in full, with the rest retrieved from reference TRBV7-9 and TRBJ2-4, is DTGVSQNPRHKITKRGQNVTFRCDPISEHNRLYWYRQTLGQGPEFLTYFQNEAQLEKSRLLSDRFSAERPKGSFSTLEIQRTEQGDSAMYLCASSFRDRGNIQYFGAGTRLSVL.

The V and J genes are TRBV11-2 and TRBJ1-2; D call uncertain. The germline V and J ends were trimmed by 5 bases and 8 bases, with 18 bases remaining between them. CDR1 SGHAT and CDR2 FQNNGV come from the germline V gene. The CDR3 runs to 14 residues. The CDR3 spells CASSQRVVHGGYTF. In nucleotides, the CDR3 is TGTGCCAGCAGCCAACGGGTTGTCCACGGAGGCTACACCTTC.

The chain recombines TRBV28 with TRBJ2-1, with 9 positions matching TRBD1. Trimming removed 5 bases from V and 4 bases from J; junction bases left unmatched: 6. Germline CDR1 and CDR2: MDHEN and SYDVKM. The CDR3 extends over 15 amino acids. The CDR3 here is CASSSRDRAYNEQFF. For the CDR3, the DNA is TGTGCCAGCAGTAGCCGGGACAGGGCTTACAATGAGCAGTTCTTC.

The chain recombines TRBV6-5 with TRBJ2-2; unclear D gene. This CDR3 spans 12 amino acids. The V gene lost 5 bases and the J gene lost 6 bases, with 7 bases spanning the gap. Per the germline V gene, CDR1 is MNHEY and CDR2 is SVGAGI. CDR3 sequence: CASSHPPGELFF. CDR3 DNA sequence: TGTGCCAGCAGTCACCCCCCCGGGGAGCTGTTTTTT.

The chain carries TRBV28 and TRBJ2-3; 8 bases fit TRBD1. The CDR3 extends over 14 amino acids. The V segment lost 5 bases and the J segment 8 bases; nucleotides outside the gene matches: 9. Germline V lookup: CDR1 MDHEN, CDR2 SYDVKM. The CDR3 region has the DNA TGTGCCAGCAGTCCGGGACAGGCCCGTGGTACGCAGTATTTT. This encodes CASSPGQARGTQYF.

The V gene is TRBV30, the J gene TRBJ1-6; 9 nucleotides align to TRBD1. Germline CDR1 reads GTSNPN; CDR2 reads SVGIG (reference sequence). This CDR3 spans 16 amino acids. J lost 5 bases, V lost 3 bases, and 8 bases had no gene match. The CDR3 bases are TGTGCCTGGAGGTTCATCGGACAGGGGAATAATTCACCCCTCCACTTT. Protein: CAWRFIGQGNNSPLHF. The entire variable domain, with the rest obtained from reference TRBV30 and TRBJ1-6, is as follows: SQTIHQWPATLVQPVGSPLSLECTVEGTSNPNLYWYRQAAGRGLQLLFYSVGIGQISSEVPQNLSASRPQDRQFILSSKKLLLSDSGFYLCAWRFIGQGNNSPLHFGNGTRLTVT.

This sequence joins TRBV7-2 and TRBJ2-5, with TRBD2 matching 11 bases. Trimming took 0 bases from V and 1 from J; bases not matched to a gene: 1. The CDR3 has 16 residues. Per the germline V gene, CDR1 is SGHTA and CDR2 is FQGNSA. CDR3 amino acids: CASSLALAGGQETQYF. The CDR3, as DNA: TGTGCCAGCAGCTTAGCCCTAGCGGGGGGCCAAGAGACCCAGTACTTC.

The J gene is TRBJ2-6, the V gene TRBV2; D gene ambiguous. The V gene's germline CDR1 is SNHLY and CDR2 FYNNEI. V gave up 4 bases and J gave up 2 bases, with 6 bases separating them. There are 14 residues in the CDR3. The chain's CDR3 is CASSVRPGANVLTF. CDR3 coding DNA: TGTGCCAGCAGTGTCCGTCCTGGGGCCAACGTCCTGACTTTC.

CDR3 DNA: TGTGCCAGCAGCTACGGGCCCCCCACGGGTTCACCCCTCCACTTT. Its translation: CASSYGPPTGSPLHF. This chain links TRBV7-3 with TRBJ1-6; D unresolved. From germline, CDR1 is SGHTA and CDR2 FQGTGA. V shed 4 bases and J shed 9 bases, with 16 bases lying between them. The CDR3 runs 15 residues. The variable domain in full, completed from reference TRBV7-3 and TRBJ1-6, reads GAGVSQTPSNKVTEKGKYVELRCDPISGHTALYWYRQSLGQGPEFLIYFQGTGAADDSGLPNDRFFAVRPEGSVSTLKIQRTERGDSAVYLCASSYGPPTGSPLHFGNGTRLTVT.

The V call is TRBV28, the J call TRBJ1-3, with TRBD1 identical over 8 bases. CDR3 length: 17 amino acids. Germline CDR1 reads MDHEN; CDR2 reads SYDVKM. V lost 2 bases, J lost 0 bases, and 6 bases stayed unmatched. CDR3 in amino acids: CASSLIQGATSGNTIYF. The CDR3 DNA sequence: TGTGCCAGCAGTTTAATTCAGGGGGCAACCTCTGGAAACACCATATATTTT.

This clone was counted between two and nine times. This rearrangement joins TRBV7-9 to TRBJ2-2; a weak D match, TRBD1 (6 bases). Germline V gene data show CDR1 as SEHNR and CDR2 as FQNEAQ (reference sequence). The CDR3 is 17 amino acids. V shed 5 bases and J shed 0 bases, with 16 bases lying between them. As DNA, the CDR3 is TGTGCCAGCAGCCCTAAGAAAGGGGGACCGAACACCGGGGAGCTGTTTTTT. Protein sequence: CASSPKKGGPNTGELFF.

The CDR3 reads CAWSEQLREPQHF. Here the CDR3 DNA reads TGTGCCTGGAGTGAACAGCTGAGGGAGCCCCAGCATTTT. The V call is TRBV30, the J call TRBJ1-5; D remains ambiguous. CDR1 and CDR2 (germline): GTSNPN, SVGIG (reference sequence). V was clipped by 1 base and J by 8 bases, with 12 bases between them. The CDR3 runs to 13 residues.

The chain joins TRBV19 to TRBJ1-2; TRBD1 matches at 8 bases. The CDR3 has 15 amino acids. Germline loops: CDR1 LNHDA, CDR2 SQIVND (reference sequence). V shed 6 bases and J 4 bases; nucleotides not matched to a gene: 10. The CDR3 loop reads CASSTPGGRPYGYTF. The CDR3 DNA reads as TGTGCCAGTAGCACTCCAGGGGGCCGTCCCTATGGCTACACCTTC.

This sequence joins TRBV11-2 and TRBJ1-6, with 9 bases identical to TRBD1. Unmatched junction bases numbered 13, after V lost 0 bases and J lost 7 bases. Germline V lookup: CDR1 SGHAT, CDR2 FQNNGV. This CDR3 has 19 amino acids. CDR3 in amino acids: CASSLDASLMTGGNSPLHF. CDR3 DNA: TGTGCCAGCAGCTTAGACGCCTCGTTAATGACAGGGGGGAATTCACCCCTCCACTTT.